This T cell receptor (beta chain) emerged from a study of shared clonotypes between healthy human individuals. This clone occurred a few times. The target antigen is unknown. Per germline, CDR1 SNHLY and CDR2 FYNNEI. The CDR3 consists of 13 residues. J gave up 7 bases and V 9 bases, and 8 bases lay outside the gene matches. The donors were all Caucasian adults (living in Nashville, Tennessee). Here immunoSEQ multiplex PCR was the method, and the copy in TCRdb shows in-frame clones only, minus some. The sample comprises fewer than 1.4 million clones, about 80% of which are singletons, and 0.55% to 0.7% rests with the top ten. Study-wide findings and caveats: Apart from blood, nothing was sampled; tissue repertoires likely differ. Generation probabilities of non-shared clonotypes were lower (relative to those shared by all four donors).

This receptor was obtained from a man aged 18 to 29 in good health. Some clones in this sample may be carry-over from other donors' samples. Material: memory CD4+ T cells from PBMCs. Sample subset: CD45RA-negative fraction. The chain uses TRBV2 and TRBJ2-1; 8 nucleotides match TRBD2. In DNA, the CDR3 is TGTGCCAGTACACGGACTAGCTGGAATGAGCAGTTCTTC. Its protein product is CASTRTSWNEQFF. Drawing the rest from reference TRBV2 and TRBJ2-1, the complete variable domain is EPEVTQTPSHQVTQMGQEVILRCVPISNHLYFYWYRQILGQKVEFLVSFYNNEISEKSEIFDDQFSVERPDGSNFTLKIRSTKLEDSAMYFCASTRTSWNEQFFGPGTRLTVL.